This TCR beta chain was captured by sequencing in a study of post-analysis software for immune sequencing data. Study information: Clinical courses comprised relapsing-remitting, secondary progressive and progressive-relapsing multiple sclerosis.

The study's findings and limits: Under F measure analysis, samples from one preparation batch co-clustered strongly. Patients carried 5 or 6 TRBV segments more frequently than controls did, and TRBV5-6, TRBV5-1 and TRBV20-1 were among them. Controls showed significantly higher normalized Chao1 diversity than did multiple sclerosis patients.

TCR beta libraries were prepared from cDNA with unique molecular identifiers. cDNA molecules numbering roughly 0.5 million came from approximately 1 to 10 million T cells. TCRdb re-called the PCR reads with MiXCR, one entry per CDR3 protein. The sample shows 250,000 to 300,000 distinct CDR3 sequences, roughly a third of them seen only once. Concerning this clonotype: What it binds is not known.

The CDR3 is 13 residues long. Trimming shortened V by 0 bases and J by 3 bases, and 5 bases separated the two germline ends. Germline CDR1 and CDR2: MNHEY and SVGAGI. The rearrangement uses TRBV6-5 and TRBJ1-2; D gene ambiguous. The TCR comes from a girl between 5 and 17 years old with multiple sclerosis. The sample taken for sequencing was blood. CDR3 nucleotide sequence: TGTGCCAGCAGTTACTCGGAAGACTATGGCTACACCTTC. Protein product: CASSYSEDYGYTF.